Here is one TCR beta chain with its context. Its antigen is still unknown. These data are taken from a study of T cells after yellow fever vaccination. Study results and limitations: Once the booster was given, most primary-vaccination clones reappeared, at over 95% for CD4 and more than 85% for CD8. The secondary T-cell response peaked on day 5, not day 15, but was weaker.

CDR1 and CDR2 (germline): MNHNS, SASEGT. The CDR3 runs to 15 residues. V lost 2 bases and J lost 5; bases outside the gene matches: 6. From the 5' RACE reads, TCRdb called clonotypes with MiXCR, one entry per CDR3 protein. The sample records hundreds of thousands of distinct CDR3 sequences, approximately 18% being singletons. This sample comprised PBMCs, obtained before the yellow fever booster vaccination. V is TRBV6-1 and J is TRBJ1-1; TRBD1 agrees at 9 bases. This sequence was found in a man aged 18 to 29 who received the YFV17D yellow fever vaccine. In nucleotides, the CDR3 is TGTGCCAGCAGTGAACCACAGGGGGCGAGAACTGAAGCTTTCTTT. Its protein is CASSEPQGARTEAFF.